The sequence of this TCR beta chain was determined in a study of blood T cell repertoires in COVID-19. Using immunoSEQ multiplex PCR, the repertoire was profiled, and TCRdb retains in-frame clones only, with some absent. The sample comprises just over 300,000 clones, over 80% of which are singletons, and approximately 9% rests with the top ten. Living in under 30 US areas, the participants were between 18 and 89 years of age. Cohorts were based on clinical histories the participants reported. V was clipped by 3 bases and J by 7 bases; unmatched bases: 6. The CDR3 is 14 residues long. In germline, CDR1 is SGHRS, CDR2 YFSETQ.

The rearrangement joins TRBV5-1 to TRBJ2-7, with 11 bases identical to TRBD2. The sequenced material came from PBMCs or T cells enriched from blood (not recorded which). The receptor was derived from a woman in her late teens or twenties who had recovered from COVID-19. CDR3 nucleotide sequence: TGCGCCAGCAGCTATCCTAGCGGGGGGCGTGAGCAGTACTTC. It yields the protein CASSYPSGGREQYF.